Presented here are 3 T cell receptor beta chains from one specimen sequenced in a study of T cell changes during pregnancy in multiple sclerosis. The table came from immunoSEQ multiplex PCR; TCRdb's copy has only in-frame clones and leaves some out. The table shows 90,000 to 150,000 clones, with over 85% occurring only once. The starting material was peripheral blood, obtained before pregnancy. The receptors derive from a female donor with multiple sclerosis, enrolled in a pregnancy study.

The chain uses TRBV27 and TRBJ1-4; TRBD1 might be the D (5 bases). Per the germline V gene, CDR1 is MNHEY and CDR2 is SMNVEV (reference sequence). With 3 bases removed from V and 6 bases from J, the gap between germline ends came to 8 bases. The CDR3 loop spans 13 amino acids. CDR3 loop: CASSLLGHEKLFF. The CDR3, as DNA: TGTGCCAGCAGTTTGCTGGGGCATGAAAAACTGTTTTTT.

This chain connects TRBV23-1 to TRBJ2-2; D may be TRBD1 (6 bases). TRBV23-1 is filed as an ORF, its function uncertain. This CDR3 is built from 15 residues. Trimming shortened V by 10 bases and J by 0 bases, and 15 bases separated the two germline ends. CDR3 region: CANSRTDPNTGELFF. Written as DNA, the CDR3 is TGCGCCAATTCGCGGACAGATCCGAACACCGGGGAGCTGTTTTTT.

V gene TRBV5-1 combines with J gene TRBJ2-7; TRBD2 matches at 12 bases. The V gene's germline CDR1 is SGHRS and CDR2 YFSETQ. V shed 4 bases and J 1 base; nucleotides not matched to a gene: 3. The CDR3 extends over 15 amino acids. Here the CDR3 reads CASSVTSGGSYEQYF. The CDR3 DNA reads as TGCGCCAGCAGCGTGACTAGCGGGGGTTCCTACGAGCAGTACTTC. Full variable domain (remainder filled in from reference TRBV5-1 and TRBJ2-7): KAGVTQTPRYLIKTRGQQVTLSCSPISGHRSVSWYQQTPGQGLQFLFEYFSETQRNKGNFPGRFSGRQFSNSRSEMNVSTLELGDSALYLCASSVTSGGSYEQYFGPGTRLTVT.